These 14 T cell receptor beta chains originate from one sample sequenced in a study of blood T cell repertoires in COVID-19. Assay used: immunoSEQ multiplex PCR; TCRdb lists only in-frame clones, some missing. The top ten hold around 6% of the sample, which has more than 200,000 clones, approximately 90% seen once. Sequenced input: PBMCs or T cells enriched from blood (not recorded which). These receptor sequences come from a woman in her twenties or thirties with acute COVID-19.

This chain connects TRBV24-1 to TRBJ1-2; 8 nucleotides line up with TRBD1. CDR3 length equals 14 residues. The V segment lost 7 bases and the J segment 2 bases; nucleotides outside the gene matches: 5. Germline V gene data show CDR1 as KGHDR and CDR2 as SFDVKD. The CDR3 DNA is TGTGCCACCAGCACGGGGACAGGAAACTATGGCTACACCTTC. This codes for CATSTGTGNYGYTF.

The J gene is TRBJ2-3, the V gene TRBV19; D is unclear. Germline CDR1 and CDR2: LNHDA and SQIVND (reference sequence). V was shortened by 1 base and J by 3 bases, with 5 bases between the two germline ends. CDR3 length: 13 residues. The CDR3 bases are TGTGCCAGTAGTATAGTGAGGACAGATACGCAGTATTTT. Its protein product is CASSIVRTDTQYF.

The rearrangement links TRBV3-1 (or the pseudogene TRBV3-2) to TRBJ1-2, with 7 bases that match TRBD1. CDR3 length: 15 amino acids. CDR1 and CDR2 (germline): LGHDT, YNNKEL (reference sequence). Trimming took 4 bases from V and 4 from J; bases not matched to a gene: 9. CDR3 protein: CASSRTWDSGYGYTF. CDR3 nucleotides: TGTGCCAGCAGCCGCACCTGGGACAGTGGCTATGGCTACACCTTC.

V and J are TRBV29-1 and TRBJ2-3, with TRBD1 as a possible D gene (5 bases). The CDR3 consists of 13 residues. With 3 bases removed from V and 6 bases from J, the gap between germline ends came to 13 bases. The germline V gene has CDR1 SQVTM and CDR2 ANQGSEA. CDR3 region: CSVDPGSRDTQYF. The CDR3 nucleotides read TGCAGCGTTGATCCAGGGTCTCGGGATACGCAGTATTTT.

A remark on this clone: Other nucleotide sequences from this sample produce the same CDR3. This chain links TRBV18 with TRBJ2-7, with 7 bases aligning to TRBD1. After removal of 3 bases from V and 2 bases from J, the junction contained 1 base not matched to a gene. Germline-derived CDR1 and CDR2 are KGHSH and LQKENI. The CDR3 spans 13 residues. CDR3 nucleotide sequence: TGTGCCAGCTCACCGGGACAGACCTACGAGCAGTACTTC. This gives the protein CASSPGQTYEQYF.

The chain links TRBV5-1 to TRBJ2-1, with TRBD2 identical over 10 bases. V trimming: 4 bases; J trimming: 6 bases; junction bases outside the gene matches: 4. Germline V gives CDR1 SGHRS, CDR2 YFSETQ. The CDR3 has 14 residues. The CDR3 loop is CASSPGLAPNEQFF. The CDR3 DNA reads TGCGCCAGCAGCCCGGGACTAGCGCCCAATGAGCAGTTCTTC.

The chain's CDR3 is CATSDLPGFGQFF. In DNA form, the CDR3 reads TGTGCCACCAGTGATTTGCCGGGGTTTGGGCAGTTCTTC. V gene TRBV24-1 combines with J gene TRBJ2-1; a weak D match, TRBD2 (5 bases). The V gene lost 0 bases and the J gene lost 12 bases, with 11 bases spanning the gap. The germline V gene has CDR1 KGHDR and CDR2 SFDVKD. The CDR3 is 13 residues long.

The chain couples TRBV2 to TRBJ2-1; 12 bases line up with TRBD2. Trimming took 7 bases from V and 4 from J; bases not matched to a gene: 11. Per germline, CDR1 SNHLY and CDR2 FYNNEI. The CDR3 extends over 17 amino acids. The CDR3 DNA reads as TGTGCCAGCATCCCACTATCCGGGACTAGCGGGTACAATGAGCAGTTCTTC. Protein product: CASIPLSGTSGYNEQFF.

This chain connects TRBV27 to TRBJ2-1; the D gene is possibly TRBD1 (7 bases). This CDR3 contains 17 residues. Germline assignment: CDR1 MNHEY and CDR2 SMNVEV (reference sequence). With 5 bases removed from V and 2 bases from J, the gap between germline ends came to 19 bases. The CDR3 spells CASSGRSGGITYNEQFF. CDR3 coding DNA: TGTGCCAGCAGTGGCCGTTCAGGGGGGATAACCTACAATGAGCAGTTCTTC.

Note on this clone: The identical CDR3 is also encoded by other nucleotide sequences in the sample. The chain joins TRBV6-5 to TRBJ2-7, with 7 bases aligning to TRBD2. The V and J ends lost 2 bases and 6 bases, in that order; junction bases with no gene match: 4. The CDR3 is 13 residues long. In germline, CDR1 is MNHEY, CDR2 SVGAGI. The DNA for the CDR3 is TGTGCCAGCAGTTACACTGGGGGGGGCGAGCAGTACTTC. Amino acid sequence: CASSYTGGGEQYF.

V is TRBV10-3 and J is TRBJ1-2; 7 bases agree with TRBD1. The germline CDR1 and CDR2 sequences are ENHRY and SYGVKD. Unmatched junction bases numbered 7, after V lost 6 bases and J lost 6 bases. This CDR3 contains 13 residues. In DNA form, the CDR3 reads TGTGCCATCAGCACAGGGGCGCCACATGGCTACACCTTC. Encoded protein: CAISTGAPHGYTF.

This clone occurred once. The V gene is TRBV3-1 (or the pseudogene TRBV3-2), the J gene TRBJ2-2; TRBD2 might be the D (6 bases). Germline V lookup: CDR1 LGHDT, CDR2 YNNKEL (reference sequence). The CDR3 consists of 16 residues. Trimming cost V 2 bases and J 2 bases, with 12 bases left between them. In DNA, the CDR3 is TGTGCCAGCAGCCAAACCCTAGCGAGAAACACCGGGGAGCTGTTTTTT. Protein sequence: CASSQTLARNTGELFF.

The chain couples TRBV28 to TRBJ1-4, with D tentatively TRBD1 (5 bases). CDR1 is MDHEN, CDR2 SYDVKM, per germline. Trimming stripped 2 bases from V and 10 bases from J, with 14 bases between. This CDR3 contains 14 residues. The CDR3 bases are TGTGCCAGCAGTTTAGTCCAGGGAGGAGGAAAACTGTTTTTT. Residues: CASSLVQGGGKLFF. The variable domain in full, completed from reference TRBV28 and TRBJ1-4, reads DVKVTQSSRYLVKRTGEKVFLECVQDMDHENMFWYRQDPGLGLRLIYFSYDVKMKEKGDIPEGYSVSREKKERFSLILESASTNQTSMYLCASSLVQGGGKLFFGSGTQLSVL.

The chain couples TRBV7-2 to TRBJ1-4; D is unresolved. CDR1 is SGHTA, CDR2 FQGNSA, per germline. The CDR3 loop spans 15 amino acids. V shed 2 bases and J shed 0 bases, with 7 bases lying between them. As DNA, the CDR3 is TGTGCCAGCAGCTTAAGTAGAGCAACTAATGAAAAACTGTTTTTT. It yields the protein CASSLSRATNEKLFF.